Each of the 20 T cell receptor beta chains below was sequenced from the same sample in a study of OX40 agonist ivuxolimab in advanced cancers. Assay: immunoSEQ multiplex PCR; the TCRdb copy retains only in-frame clones and omits some. There are approximately 120,000 clones in the sample; approximately 90% occur only once, and 0.7% to 0.85% lies in the top ten. This sample comprised CD4+ or CD8+ T cells sorted from blood, obtained in a trial of the OX40 agonist ivuxolimab. The source of these receptors is an adult with an advanced solid tumor such as melanoma, head and neck, liver or kidney cancer.

This chain uses TRBV6-1 with TRBJ2-7; the D call may be TRBD1 or TRBD2 (5 bases each). Germline V gives CDR1 MNHNS, CDR2 SASEGT. V was trimmed by 5 bases and J by 1 base, leaving 15 bases between them. CDR3 length: 15 amino acids. The chain's CDR3 is CASSRSRDGSYEQYF. Written as DNA, the CDR3 is TGTGCCAGCAGTAGGAGCCGGGACGGATCCTACGAGCAGTACTTC.

The genes are TRBV7-9 and TRBJ2-1, with TRBD2 identical over 10 bases. V shed 2 bases, J shed 3 bases, and the junction held 4 bases outside the gene matches. The V gene's germline CDR1 is SEHNR and CDR2 FQNEAQ (reference sequence). This CDR3 region has 16 residues. As DNA, the CDR3 is TGTGCCAGCAGCTTAAGAGCGGGAGGGTTCTACAATGAGCAGTTCTTC. The encoded protein is CASSLRAGGFYNEQFF.

J is TRBJ1-1 and V is TRBV9, with TRBD1 as a possible D gene (5 bases). The CDR3 has 15 amino acids. The V gene lost 3 bases and the J gene lost 0 bases, with 12 bases spanning the gap. The germline CDR1 and CDR2 sequences are SGDLS and YYNGEE. CDR3 sequence: CASSARGVMNTEAFF. CDR3 nucleotide sequence: TGTGCCAGCAGCGCCCGAGGGGTAATGAACACTGAAGCTTTCTTT.

The genes are TRBV5-1 and TRBJ2-1; the match to TRBD2 covers 11 bases. The CDR3 runs to 15 residues. In germline, CDR1 is SGHRS, CDR2 YFSETQ. V lost 1 base, J lost 9 bases, and 6 bases stayed unmatched. The CDR3 loop is CASSLLLAGAGEQFF. The CDR3, as DNA: TGCGCCAGCAGCTTGTTACTAGCGGGAGCGGGTGAGCAGTTCTTC.

The chain is built from TRBV5-6 and TRBJ1-5; D unclear. Germline V gene lookup returns CDR1 SGHDT and CDR2 YYEEEE. Between the trimmed V and J ends, which lost 4 bases and 0 bases, there was a span of 11 bases. CDR3 length equals 15 residues. The CDR3 nucleotides read TGTGCCAGCAGCCTTGGCGTGTCTAGCAATCAGCCCCAGCATTTT. Translated: CASSLGVSSNQPQHF.

V usage is TRBV7-3 and J usage is TRBJ2-2, with D uncertain. The V gene's germline CDR1 is SGHTA and CDR2 FQGTGA. The V end was cut by 5 bases, the J end by 0 bases, with 10 bases between. This CDR3 spans 15 amino acids. CDR3 sequence reads: CASSLDPSNTGELFF. The CDR3 DNA reads TGTGCCAGCAGCCTCGACCCATCGAACACCGGGGAGCTGTTTTTT.

The V call is TRBV19, the J call TRBJ2-4; 7 nucleotides line up with TRBD2. Germline trimming cut 9 bases from V and 1 base from J; bases unmatched to any gene: 9. CDR1 is LNHDA, CDR2 SQIVND, per germline (reference sequence). The CDR3 contains 15 residues. Here the CDR3 reads CASSPTGGAKNIQYF. In DNA form, the CDR3 reads TGTGCCAGCTCCCCGACCGGGGGGGCCAAAAACATTCAGTACTTC.

There are a few counts of this clone. This chain links TRBV21-1 with TRBJ1-5. TRBV21-1 constitutes a pseudogene. CDR3 size: 13 residues. The CDR3 region is CASSREDNQPQHF. DNA of the CDR3: TGTGCCAGCTCCCGCGAGGACAATCAGCCCCAGCATTTT.

The chain is built from TRBV28 and TRBJ1-4; D gene uncertain. The CDR3 is 12 amino acids. Germline V gene lookup returns CDR1 MDHEN and CDR2 SYDVKM. Trimming stripped 5 bases from V and 4 bases from J, with 5 bases between. CDR3 sequence (DNA): TGTGCCAGCAGTGGCCGTAATGAAAAACTGTTTTTT. Protein sequence: CASSGRNEKLFF.

This chain uses TRBV7-2 with TRBJ1-5, with 7 nucleotides matching TRBD1. V dropped 4 bases and J dropped 1; count of bases not matched to a gene: 13. This CDR3 contains 18 residues. Germline V gene sequence: CDR1 SGHTA, CDR2 FQGNSA. CDR3 nucleotides: TGTGCCAGCAGCTGGGGGAGGACGACAGGGCACAGCAATCAGCCCCAGCATTTT. Translation gives CASSWGRTTGHSNQPQHF. Full variable domain (rest looked up from reference TRBV7-2 and TRBJ1-5): GAGVSQSPSNKVTEKGKDVELRCDPISGHTALYWYRQSLGQGLEFLIYFQGNSAPDKSGLPSDRFSAERTGGSVSTLTIQRTQQEDSAVYLCASSWGRTTGHSNQPQHFGDGTRLSIL.

V and J are TRBV5-1 and TRBJ2-1; D unclear. The germline CDR1 and CDR2 sequences are SGHRS and YFSETQ. Trimming left V 0 bases short and J 6 bases short, with 7 bases between. CDR3 size: 13 residues. The CDR3 sequence: CASSLVPLNEQFF. CDR3 DNA: TGCGCCAGCAGCTTGGTTCCCCTCAATGAGCAGTTCTTC.

The chain has TRBV6-9 and TRBJ1-1; 7 bases line up with TRBD1. V shed 6 bases, J shed 5 bases, and the junction held 6 bases outside the gene matches. Germline V gene sequence: CDR1 MNHGY, CDR2 SVAAGI. The CDR3 has 13 amino acids. The CDR3 loop is CASSSRGGTEAFF. The CDR3 region has the DNA TGTGCCAGCAGCTCCAGGGGGGGGACTGAAGCTTTCTTT.

The rearrangement links TRBV7-9 to TRBJ1-1; D is possibly TRBD1 (6 bases). The V and J ends lost 3 bases and 3 bases respectively, with 8 bases between them. The CDR3 consists of 13 residues. Germline values: CDR1 SEHNR, CDR2 FQNEAQ (reference sequence). In DNA, the CDR3 is TGTGCCAGCAGCTTTTCAGGGGACACTGAAGCTTTCTTT. Translated, it gives CASSFSGDTEAFF.

The V call is TRBV10-3, the J call TRBJ2-7; D gene uncertain. Germline CDR1 and CDR2: ENHRY and SYGVKD. With 6 bases removed from V and 1 base from J, the gap between germline ends came to 10 bases. CDR3 length: 13 residues. The DNA of the CDR3 is TGTGCCATCAGCCAGCCGAGATCCTACGAGCAGTACTTC. Translating gives CAISQPRSYEQYF.

The J gene is TRBJ1-5, the V gene TRBV7-2; the D is unclear. CDR1 is SGHTA and CDR2 is FQGNSA in the germline V gene. The CDR3 runs to 14 residues. Trimming shortened V by 1 base and J by 4 bases, and 8 bases separated the two germline ends. CDR3 amino acids: CASSLDWRNQPQHF. The CDR3 DNA reads TGTGCCAGCAGCTTAGATTGGAGAAATCAGCCCCAGCATTTT.

The chain recombines TRBV6-5 with TRBJ2-2; 7 nucleotides match TRBD1. After removal of 2 bases from V and 0 bases from J, the junction contained 3 bases not matched to a gene. Germline CDR1 reads MNHEY; CDR2 reads SVGAGI. This CDR3 has 16 amino acids. CDR3 sequence: CASSYKGTANTGELFF. The CDR3 DNA is TGTGCCAGCAGTTACAAAGGGACAGCGAACACCGGGGAGCTGTTTTTT.

The gene calls are TRBV29-1 and TRBJ1-1; D perhaps matches TRBD1 (6 bases). The germline gives CDR1 SQVTM, CDR2 ANQGSEA. The CDR3 consists of 14 residues. Between the trimmed V and J ends, which lost 2 bases and 4 bases, there was a span of 14 bases. In DNA form, the CDR3 reads TGCAGCGTTGAACACACAGGGATATCCACTGAAGCTTTCTTT. The encoded protein is CSVEHTGISTEAFF.

The chain carries TRBV7-3 and TRBJ2-3; a weak D match, TRBD1 (5 bases). This CDR3 contains 13 residues. Germline V gives CDR1 SGHTA, CDR2 FQGTGA. Trimming stripped 6 bases from V and 5 bases from J, with 12 bases between. The DNA for the CDR3 is TGTGCCAGCAGTTCCACAGGTCAAGATACGCAGTATTTT. This gives the protein CASSSTGQDTQYF.

The CDR3 nucleotides read TGTGCCAGCAGCGCCACCGGGACCGGCACTGTGCAGTACTTC. Its protein product is CASSATGTGTVQYF. The rearrangement uses TRBV9 and TRBJ2-7, with D tentatively TRBD1 or TRBD2 (5 bases each). The CDR3 runs to 14 residues. Germline loops: CDR1 SGDLS, CDR2 YYNGEE. Trimming stripped 3 bases from V and 9 bases from J, with 19 bases between.

The rearrangement uses TRBV11-1 and TRBJ2-7, with 14 bases aligning to TRBD2. This CDR3 region has 16 residues. V shed 1 base, J shed 2 bases, and the junction held 1 base outside the gene matches. The germline gives CDR1 SGHAT, CDR2 FQDESV (reference sequence). The CDR3 reads CASSLGGLAGAYEQYF. The CDR3 DNA reads TGTGCCAGCAGCTTAGGGGGACTAGCGGGGGCCTACGAGCAGTACTTC.